Shown below are 6 T cell receptor beta chains from a single sample sequenced in a study of cytomegalovirus exposure and HLA in healthy donors. The assay was immunoSEQ multiplex PCR, and TCRdb's table has in-frame clones only and misses some. This table holds under 200,000 clones, approximately 78% found once. The sequenced material came from PBMCs. The receptors derive from a woman in her twenties or thirties in good health and CMV-seronegative.

This clone was picked up a small number of times. CDR3 sequence: CASRRTGDYNEQFF. The CDR3 DNA reads as TGTGCCAGCAGGCGGACAGGGGACTACAATGAGCAGTTCTTC. The V call is TRBV28, the J call TRBJ2-1; the match to TRBD1 covers 9 bases. V was pared by 6 bases and J by 3 bases, with 3 bases of the junction left unmatched. There are 14 residues in the CDR3. Germline V gene sequence: CDR1 MDHEN, CDR2 SYDVKM.

V gene TRBV5-1 combines with J gene TRBJ2-3, with TRBD2 as a possible D gene (6 bases). The V end lost 4 bases, the J end lost 1 base, and 22 bases lay between the germline ends. Germline V CDR1 and CDR2: SGHRS, YFSETQ. The CDR3 consists of 18 residues. The CDR3 reads CASSNIRRGVSGTDTQYF. Written as DNA, the CDR3 is TGCGCCAGCAGCAACATCCGTCGCGGGGTCTCGGGCACAGATACGCAGTATTTT.

This chain uses TRBV30 with TRBJ2-2, with 7 positions matching TRBD1. Germline values: CDR1 GTSNPN, CDR2 SVGIG (reference sequence). The CDR3 extends over 14 amino acids. Unmatched junction bases numbered 5, after V lost 3 bases and J lost 4 bases. As DNA, the CDR3 is TGTGCCTGGAGCGCGACAGGGCTCACCGGGGAGCTGTTTTTT. This translates into CAWSATGLTGELFF.

The gene calls are TRBV27 and TRBJ1-2, with D hard to call. Germline-derived CDR1 and CDR2 are MNHEY and SMNVEV (reference sequence). The CDR3 is 12 amino acids. The ends were cut back, 10 bases at V and 4 bases at J, with 13 bases in the middle. The DNA for the CDR3 is TGTGCCACTTTCTCCTACAGCTATGGCTACACCTTC. Translated: CATFSYSYGYTF.

This sequence joins TRBV5-1 and TRBJ2-7, with D maybe TRBD1 (6 bases). The germline gives CDR1 SGHRS, CDR2 YFSETQ. V lost 4 bases, J lost 0 bases, and 14 bases lay in between. The CDR3 is 15 residues long. CDR3 in amino acids: CASSPKRDISYEQYF. CDR3 coding DNA: TGCGCCAGCAGCCCAAAACGGGACATCTCCTACGAGCAGTACTTC. The entire variable domain, with the rest obtained from reference TRBV5-1 and TRBJ2-7, is as follows: KAGVTQTPRYLIKTRGQQVTLSCSPISGHRSVSWYQQTPGQGLQFLFEYFSETQRNKGNFPGRFSGRQFSNSRSEMNVSTLELGDSALYLCASSPKRDISYEQYFGPGTRLTVT.

The chain recombines TRBV7-9 with TRBJ1-1, with TRBD1 matching 10 bases. Germline loops: CDR1 SEHNR, CDR2 FQNEAQ (reference sequence). The V and J ends lost 0 bases and 6 bases, in that order; junction bases with no gene match: 4. The CDR3 spans 15 residues. The CDR3 nucleotides are TGTGCCAGCAGCTTAGCTGAGACAGGGGGCTCTGAAGCTTTCTTT. Protein product: CASSLAETGGSEAFF.